Shown below are 8 T cell receptor beta chains from a single sample sequenced in a study of shared clonotypes between healthy human individuals. The assay was immunoSEQ multiplex PCR, and TCRdb's table has in-frame clones only and misses some. The profile shows over 2 million clones, 85% to 95% of them singletons. Sequenced material: naive CD4+ T cells from PBMCs. Documented subset: CD45RA+ positively selected. These TCRs come from a man younger than 35 in good health. Some clones in this sample may be carry-over from other donors' samples.

V is TRBV19 and J is TRBJ1-5, with 11 bases identical to TRBD1. The V gene end was trimmed by 4 bases and the J gene end by 2 bases; junction bases not matched to a gene: 10. The CDR3 is made up of 18 amino acids. Germline V CDR1 and CDR2: LNHDA, SQIVND (reference sequence). The CDR3 region is CASSTWTGGREGNQPQHF. The CDR3 bases are TGTGCCAGTAGTACATGGACAGGGGGCAGGGAAGGCAATCAGCCCCAGCATTTT. The full variable domain, with the rest looked up from reference TRBV19 and TRBJ1-5, is DGGITQSPKYLFRKEGQNVTLSCEQNLNHDAMYWYRQDPGQGLRLIYYSQIVNDFQKGDIAEGYSVSREKKESFPLTVTSAQKNPTAFYLCASSTWTGGREGNQPQHFGDGTRLSIL.

The chain links TRBV6-5 to TRBJ2-5; D call uncertain. Germline CDR1 is MNHEY and CDR2 is SVGAGI. The CDR3 totals 14 residues. Trimming pared 7 bases from V and 1 base from J, leaving 13 bases between. CDR3: CASKRTPTQETQYF. The CDR3 nucleotides read TGTGCCAGCAAACGAACCCCTACCCAAGAGACCCAGTACTTC.

This rearrangement joins TRBV10-3 to TRBJ2-3, with unresolved D. Germline V CDR1 and CDR2: ENHRY, SYGVKD. The V gene lost 3 bases and the J gene lost 4 bases, with 14 bases spanning the gap. The CDR3 spans 15 residues. CDR3 region: CAISDISPLPDTQYF. CDR3 nucleotide sequence: TGTGCCATCAGTGACATAAGCCCCCTCCCAGATACGCAGTATTTT.

CDR3 nucleotide sequence: TGTGCCAGCAGCGGGGGTCGGGCTAATGAAAAACTGTTTTTT. Its protein product is CASSGGRANEKLFF. This chain links TRBV5-6 with TRBJ1-4, with TRBD1 as a possible D gene (5 bases). Germline values: CDR1 SGHDT, CDR2 YYEEEE. CDR3 size: 14 residues. Trimming left V 4 bases short and J 3 bases short, with 10 bases between.

The chain couples TRBV5-1 to TRBJ2-2, with D possibly matching TRBD1 (6 bases). V was cut by 2 bases and J by 10 bases, with 12 bases left in between. The germline V gene has CDR1 SGHRS and CDR2 YFSETQ. This CDR3 region has 13 residues. The CDR3 nucleotides read TGCGCCAGCAGCTTACAACAGGGTGAGGAGCTGTTTTTT. Translating gives CASSLQQGEELFF.

The rearrangement uses TRBV2 and TRBJ2-1; TRBD1 is a possible D gene (6 bases). In germline, CDR1 is SNHLY, CDR2 FYNNEI. The V end was cut by 6 bases, the J end by 6 bases, with 15 bases between. CDR3 size: 14 residues. The chain's CDR3 is CASSHDRNFNEQFF. CDR3 in DNA: TGTGCCAGCAGCCATGACAGGAACTTCAATGAGCAGTTCTTC. Together with reference TRBV2 and TRBJ2-1, the CDR3 gives the full variable domain: EPEVTQTPSHQVTQMGQEVILRCVPISNHLYFYWYRQILGQKVEFLVSFYNNEISEKSEIFDDQFSVERPDGSNFTLKIRSTKLEDSAMYFCASSHDRNFNEQFFGPGTRLTVL.

The rearrangement joins TRBV7-2 to TRBJ2-3; TRBD1 might be the D (6 bases). CDR1 is SGHTA and CDR2 is FQGNSA in the germline V gene. The CDR3 contains 15 residues. Trimming pared 1 base from V and 1 base from J, leaving 9 bases between. The DNA of the CDR3 is TGTGCCAGCAGCTTAGTATACAGGGGCACAGATACGCAGTATTTT. The encoded protein is CASSLVYRGTDTQYF.

This chain links TRBV5-4 with TRBJ2-7; D is unclear. The V and J ends lost 5 bases and 5 bases respectively, with 11 bases between them. The CDR3 is 12 residues long. Germline loops: CDR1 SGHNT, CDR2 YYREEE (reference sequence). CDR3 protein: CASSIVSHEQYF. The CDR3 nucleotides read TGTGCCAGCAGTATAGTTTCACACGAGCAGTACTTC.